One and the same sample provided the 18 T cell receptor beta chains below, sequenced in a study of Graves' ophthalmopathy and Graves' hyperthyroidism. The sequenced template was RNA, covering the TCR beta CDR3 region. HTBI primers were employed in first-round RT-PCR, then a second-round multiplex PCR followed. Via MiXCR, TCRdb re-called the multiplex PCR reads, giving one row per CDR3 protein. The top ten hold under 3.5% of the sample, which has about 420,000 distinct CDR3 sequences, more than 20% seen once. The sample comprised peripheral blood. The source is a woman between 18 and 30 years old with stable Graves' hyperthyroidism.

Of note for this clonotype: Germline is not matched at one junction end, which may reflect a read error. The chain joins TRBV29-1 to TRBJ2-2; D is unclear. This CDR3 has 12 residues. Germline V gene sequence: CDR1 SQVTM, CDR2 ANQGSEA. CDR3 bases: TGCGGCGTTGTAGGGAACACCGGGGAGCTGTTTTTT. Protein sequence: CGVVGNTGELFF.

This clonotype was observed at least ten times. This chain joins TRBV20-1 and TRBJ2-7, with 9 positions matching TRBD2. Germline assignment: CDR1 DFQATT and CDR2 SNEGSKA (reference sequence). V was pared by 6 bases and J by 3 bases, with 9 bases of the junction left unmatched. This CDR3 has 14 amino acids. The CDR3 nucleotides read TGCAGTGCCCACCGGGGTAGCGGGAGCTACGAGCAGTACTTC. It codes for CSAHRGSGSYEQYF.

V gene TRBV12-3 or TRBV12-4 combines with J gene TRBJ1-1, with TRBD1 matching 8 bases. The CDR3 loop spans 14 amino acids. With V trimmed by 6 bases and J by 4 bases, 7 bases remained unmatched. The chain's CDR3 is CASRKDRDGTEAFF. The CDR3 coding sequence is TGTGCCAGCAGGAAGGACAGGGATGGCACTGAAGCTTTCTTT.

This clonotype was recorded at least ten times. This rearrangement joins TRBV20-1 to TRBJ2-7; 12 nucleotides agree with TRBD2. Germline CDR1 DFQATT, CDR2 SNEGSKA (reference sequence). There are 15 residues in the CDR3. V gave up 0 bases and J gave up 7 bases; unmatched junction bases: 7. The DNA of the CDR3 is TGCAGTGCTAGAGAGCTAGCGGGAGGGCCTTTTGAGCAGTACTTC. Translation gives CSARELAGGPFEQYF.

This clonotype occurred many times. This chain uses TRBV6-5 with TRBJ2-5; D is unresolved. This CDR3 is built from 13 residues. Germline loops: CDR1 MNHEY, CDR2 SVGAGI. Deletions cut 0 bases from V and 3 bases from J, with 5 bases between. The CDR3 here is CASSYSVEETQYF. CDR3 bases: TGTGCCAGCAGTTACTCCGTCGAAGAGACCCAGTACTTC.

This clonotype was recorded at least ten times. The CDR3 loop is CASNFGLAGSYEQYF. For the CDR3, the DNA is TGTGCCAGCAACTTCGGACTAGCGGGCTCCTACGAGCAGTACTTC. This rearrangement joins TRBV28 to TRBJ2-7; 11 bases fit TRBD2. The CDR3 totals 15 residues. J lost 0 bases, V lost 7 bases, and 5 bases had no gene match. Germline CDR1 is MDHEN and CDR2 is SYDVKM.

This clonotype has ten or more counts. The chain is built from TRBV2 and TRBJ2-7; 7 bases match TRBD2. V gave up 2 bases and J gave up 6 bases; unmatched junction bases: 7. The CDR3 loop spans 14 amino acids. Per the germline V gene, CDR1 is SNHLY and CDR2 is FYNNEI. The CDR3 region has the DNA TGTGCCAGCAGTGAATCCCCGACTAGCACCGAGCAGTACTTC. Its protein is CASSESPTSTEQYF. Variable domain in full (rest from reference TRBV2 and TRBJ2-7): EPEVTQTPSHQVTQMGQEVILRCVPISNHLYFYWYRQILGQKVEFLVSFYNNEISEKSEIFDDQFSVERPDGSNFTLKIRSTKLEDSAMYFCASSESPTSTEQYFGPGTRLTVT.

This clonotype has at least ten counts. V gene TRBV2 combines with J gene TRBJ1-1; D not certain. The CDR3 covers 13 residues. Germline CDR1 SNHLY, CDR2 FYNNEI. Trimming removed 0 bases at V and 4 bases at J, with 6 bases between. Written as DNA, the CDR3 is TGTGCCAGCAGTGAAGCCTGGAGCACTGAAGCTTTCTTT. Encoded protein: CASSEAWSTEAFF.

The chain recombines TRBV2 with TRBJ2-1; perhaps TRBD1 as D (6 bases). The CDR3 covers 12 residues. Trimming removed 10 bases from V and 7 bases from J, with 14 bases in between. Germline CDR1 SNHLY, CDR2 FYNNEI. In nucleotides, the CDR3 is TGTGCCACAAACAGGGAAGGGAATGAGCAGTTCTTC. It specifies CATNREGNEQFF.

About this clonotype itself: This may arise from a read error, as a much more abundant clone is one base away. The V call is TRBV7-9, the J call TRBJ2-7; 7 positions agree with TRBD2. This CDR3 region has 11 residues. Per the germline V gene, CDR1 is SEHNR and CDR2 is FQNEAQ (reference sequence). Germline trimming cut 10 bases from V and 7 bases from J; bases unmatched to any gene: 7. CDR3 DNA: TGTGCCATCAGTGGGAGGGTTGAGCAGTACTTC. Translation: CAISGRVEQYF.

This chain links TRBV30 with TRBJ2-1; D may be TRBD2 (5 bases). The germline gives CDR1 GTSNPN, CDR2 SVGIG (reference sequence). Trimming removed 0 bases at V and 4 bases at J, with 13 bases between. The CDR3 covers 15 residues. The CDR3 DNA is TGTGCCTGGAGTGTATTGCGGGTTAAATACAATGAGCAGTTCTTC. Translation: CAWSVLRVKYNEQFF.

The V gene is TRBV30, the J gene TRBJ1-6; maybe TRBD1 (6 bases). The CDR3 has 14 amino acids. V lost 2 bases and J 10 bases, leaving 15 bases between the germline ends. The germline V gene encodes CDR1 GTSNPN and CDR2 SVGIG (reference sequence). CDR3 sequence (DNA): TGTGCCTGGAGTTCAGGGGCGTTCGAGTCACCCCTCCACTTT. Protein product: CAWSSGAFESPLHF.

This clonotype occurred many times. V is TRBV7-2 and J is TRBJ2-5, with 11 bases that match TRBD2. V shed 5 bases, J shed 4 bases, and the junction held 9 bases outside the gene matches. Germline V gene sequence: CDR1 SGHTA, CDR2 FQGNSA. This CDR3 has 16 residues. CDR3 sequence (DNA): TGTGCCAGCAGCCGTAATAGCGGGAGGGCCAGAGAGACCCAGTACTTC. This codes for CASSRNSGRARETQYF.

The rearrangement uses TRBV5-5 and TRBJ1-3, with D maybe TRBD1 (5 bases). CDR1 is SGHKS, CDR2 YYEKEE, per germline (reference sequence). The length of the CDR3 is 15 residues. V was clipped by 4 bases and J by 1 base, with 12 bases between them. In DNA, the CDR3 is TGTGCCAGCAGCAGACCCGCAGGGTCTGGAAACACCATATATTTT. This encodes CASSRPAGSGNTIYF.

This clonotype was picked up many times. The rearrangement uses TRBV12-3 or TRBV12-4 and TRBJ2-7; D unclear. The CDR3 length is 13 residues. V lost 3 bases and J 6 bases, leaving 12 bases between the germline ends. The DNA for the CDR3 is TGTGCCAGCAGTTTTTCTGGGCCGGGCGAGCAGTACTTC. It encodes CASSFSGPGEQYF.

The chain recombines TRBV25-1 with TRBJ2-5, with TRBD1 as a possible D gene (6 bases). This CDR3 spans 15 amino acids. The V gene lost 2 bases and the J gene lost 5 bases, with 15 bases spanning the gap. CDR1 is MGHDK, CDR2 SYGVNS, per germline. As DNA, the CDR3 is TGTGCCAGCAGTGAACGGCTCCAAAGGGGGGAGACCCAGTACTTC. It codes for CASSERLQRGETQYF.

This clonotype was recorded at least ten times. This chain links TRBV5-5 with TRBJ2-5, with D perhaps matching TRBD1 (6 bases). V dropped 4 bases and J dropped 1 base, with 11 bases sitting between them. CDR1 SGHKS and CDR2 YYEKEE come from the germline V gene (reference sequence). The length of the CDR3 is 14 residues. CDR3 in amino acids: CASSLQGIQETQYF. The CDR3 DNA reads as TGTGCCAGCAGCCTTCAGGGGATCCAAGAGACCCAGTACTTC.

At least ten counts were recorded for this clonotype. The chain combines TRBV7-9 with TRBJ1-2; possible D gene TRBD1, 6 bases. CDR1 is SEHNR and CDR2 is FQNEAQ in the germline V gene (reference sequence). This CDR3 comprises 14 residues. The germline V and J ends were trimmed by 1 base and 5 bases, with 11 bases remaining between them. The DNA for the CDR3 is TGTGCCAGCAGCTTAGATGGACAGCAATATGGCTACACCTTC. This codes for CASSLDGQQYGYTF. Drawing the rest from reference TRBV7-9 and TRBJ1-2, the complete variable domain is DTGVSQNPRHKITKRGQNVTFRCDPISEHNRLYWYRQTLGQGPEFLTYFQNEAQLEKSRLLSDRFSAERPKGSFSTLEIQRTEQGDSAMYLCASSLDGQQYGYTFGSGTRLTVV.